The 21 T cell receptor beta chains listed next were all sequenced from one sample in a study of T cell repertoires in cytomegalovirus infection. The antigens these receptors bind are not known. TCRdb recomputed calls from the reads with MiXCR, one row per CDR3 protein. This repertoire shows hundreds of thousands of distinct CDR3 sequences, approximately 32% found once; its top ten account for 13%. The specimen comprised cultured CD8+ T cells from PBMCs, sampled from culture after CMV antigen stimulation. These receptors originate from a human donor in good health (CMV status not recorded). Some clones in this sample may be carry-over from other donors' samples.

This clonotype was detected many times. The rearrangement joins TRBV7-9 to TRBJ2-7, with D possibly being TRBD2 (5 bases). Looked up from germline, CDR1 is SEHNR and CDR2 is FQNEAQ (reference sequence). The CDR3 extends over 13 amino acids. The V and J ends lost 6 bases and 4 bases respectively, with 13 bases between them. CDR3 sequence reads: CASSSVGYYEQYV. The CDR3 DNA follows: TGTGCCAGCAGTAGCGTCGGGTATTACGAGCAGTACGTC.

The V call is TRBV11-2, the J call TRBJ1-6; TRBD1 matches 7 bases. CDR3 length: 16 residues. The J segment lost 10 bases and the V segment lost 5 bases, leaving 14 bases of the junction unmatched. The germline CDR1 and CDR2 sequences are SGHAT and FQNNGV. CDR3 residues: CASSQGTAVRGSPLHF. In nucleotides, the CDR3 is TGTGCCAGCAGCCAGGGGACAGCCGTTCGGGGATCACCCCTCCACTTT.

The rearrangement links TRBV7-9 to TRBJ1-4; the D gene is possibly TRBD1 (6 bases). CDR1 is SEHNR, CDR2 FQNEAQ, per germline (reference sequence). V lost 8 bases, J lost 8 bases, and 15 bases lay in between. The CDR3 covers 13 residues. For the CDR3, the DNA is TGTGCCAGCTCGAGGAGGGGGGGAGAAAAACTGTTTTTT. Its protein product is CASSRRGGEKLFF.

This clonotype was found many times. V is TRBV12-3 or TRBV12-4 and J is TRBJ2-1; tentative D call: TRBD2 (6 bases). V lost 3 bases, J lost 8 bases, and 17 bases lay in between. This CDR3 is 15 amino acids long. CDR3 sequence reads: CASSLGPSVEYEQFF. As DNA, the CDR3 is TGTGCCAGCAGTTTGGGACCTAGCGTCGAGTATGAGCAGTTCTTC.

The chain carries TRBV3-1 and TRBJ2-7; TRBD2 is a possible D gene (6 bases). In germline, CDR1 is LGHDT, CDR2 YNNKEL (reference sequence). The CDR3 length is 14 residues. The CDR3 DNA sequence: TGTGCCAGCAGTCAAGGTAGCGGCTCCTACGAGCAGTACGTC. Translating gives CASSQGSGSYEQYV.

This clonotype was recorded a few times. V and J are TRBV6-6 and TRBJ2-1, with 9 bases matching TRBD2. The trim removed 8 bases at V and 6 bases at J, leaving 14 bases unmatched. The CDR3 spans 16 residues. CDR1 and CDR2 from the germline V gene are MNHNY and SVGAGI (reference sequence). In DNA, the CDR3 is TGTGCCAGCTTACCAAGGGGCGGGGGGGCCGGCAATGAGCAGTTCTTC. This translates into CASLPRGGGAGNEQFF.

This clonotype was recorded a few times. The V call is TRBV5-5, the J call TRBJ2-3; a weak D match, TRBD1 (5 bases). This CDR3 is 16 amino acids long. Deletions cut 3 bases from V and 2 bases from J, with 16 bases between. Germline CDR1 reads SGHKS; CDR2 reads YYEKEE (reference sequence). CDR3 nucleotides: TGTGCCAGCAGCTCACGGACACTCTCCATCACAGATACGCAGTATTTT. Translation: CASSSRTLSITDTQYF. The variable domain in full, completed from reference TRBV5-5 and TRBJ2-3, reads DAGVTQSPTHLIKTRGQQVTLRCSPISGHKSVSWYQQVLGQGPQFIFQYYEKEERGRGNFPDRFSARQFPNYSSELNVNALLLGDSALYLCASSSRTLSITDTQYFGPGTRLTVL.

This clonotype turned up a few times. This chain connects TRBV4-3 to TRBJ1-1; no definite D call. V was trimmed by 6 bases and J by 1 base, leaving 15 bases between them. Germline V lookup: CDR1 LGHNA, CDR2 YSLEER. CDR3 length: 15 amino acids. For the CDR3, the DNA is TGCGCCAGCAGTCCAAACAAAATGACGAACACTGAAGCTTTCTTT. It codes for CASSPNKMTNTEAFF.

The chain is built from TRBV5-1 and TRBJ1-4; D might be TRBD1 (5 bases). The CDR3 loop spans 14 amino acids. The V gene lost 5 bases and the J gene lost 3 bases, with 11 bases spanning the gap. Per germline, CDR1 SGHRS and CDR2 YFSETQ. CDR3 sequence reads: CASRIGVSNEKLFF. The DNA for the CDR3 is TGCGCCAGCAGAATAGGGGTATCTAATGAAAAACTGTTTTTT.

This clonotype was observed a handful of times. This chain links TRBV4-1 with TRBJ2-2; TRBD1 matches 7 bases. Germline-derived CDR1 and CDR2 are MGHRA and YSYEKL. V was clipped by 4 bases and J by 4 bases; unmatched bases: 6. The CDR3 contains 15 residues. CDR3 DNA: TGCGCCAGCAGCCCTAAGGGGGCTCCCACCGGGGAGCTGTTTTTT. This codes for CASSPKGAPTGELFF.

The CDR3 nucleotides are TGTGCCATCAGTGAGTCGGGACAGGGCAGTCAGCCCCAGCATTTT. It yields the protein CAISESGQGSQPQHF. The rearrangement uses TRBV10-3 and TRBJ1-5; TRBD1 aligns across 9 bases. The CDR3 consists of 15 residues. V shed 0 bases, J shed 6 bases, and the junction held 3 bases outside the gene matches. Germline V gives CDR1 ENHRY, CDR2 SYGVKD.

This rearrangement joins TRBV20-1 to TRBJ2-3; no definite D call. The CDR3 has 13 amino acids. V was shortened by 6 bases and J by 7 bases, with 17 bases between the two germline ends. The germline CDR1 and CDR2 sequences are DFQATT and SNEGSKA (reference sequence). The CDR3 DNA reads TGCAGTGCAGGGAACAGCCGCTGGCATACGCAGTATTTT. Its translation: CSAGNSRWHTQYF.

A few counts support this clonotype. The CDR3 DNA is TGCGCCAGCAGCCTAGGACCAGGTGACACCAACCTAAATGGCTACACCTTC. Its protein product is CASSLGPGDTNLNGYTF. V usage is TRBV5-1 and J usage is TRBJ1-2; D not certain. Per the germline V gene, CDR1 is SGHRS and CDR2 is YFSETQ. This CDR3 has 17 amino acids. V was shortened by 4 bases and J by 6 bases, with 25 bases between the two germline ends.

The chain joins TRBV7-4 to TRBJ2-3; no clear D. The CDR3 contains 15 residues. CDR1 and CDR2 (germline): SGHVT, SQSDAQ. V was clipped by 5 bases and J by 2 bases, with 14 bases between them. CDR3 region: CASSDRKGHTDTQYF. The CDR3 DNA follows: TGTGCCAGCAGCGACCGTAAAGGTCACACAGATACGCAGTATTTT.

This rearrangement joins TRBV5-6 to TRBJ2-7; D is unclear. Germline V CDR1 and CDR2: SGHDT, YYEEEE. V was cut by 6 bases and J by 6 bases, with 16 bases left in between. This CDR3 has 13 residues. Written as DNA, the CDR3 is TGTGCCAGCAAAGAGAACAACTTGGGCGAGCAGTACGTC. Residues: CASKENNLGEQYV.

This clonotype was recorded at least ten times. This chain connects TRBV7-6 to TRBJ2-1; TRBD2 matches 9 bases. There are 15 residues in the CDR3. The ends lost 1 base at V and 8 bases at J; junction bases unmatched: 6. Germline values: CDR1 SGHVS, CDR2 FNYEAQ. CDR3 DNA sequence: TGTGCCAGCAGCTTAGGCGCCGCGGGGGGGGATGAGCAGTTCTTC. It yields the protein CASSLGAAGGDEQFF.

This clonotype was seen a few times. The chain is built from TRBV7-9 and TRBJ2-7; 14 bases are a match to TRBD2. CDR1 and CDR2 (germline): SEHNR, FQNEAQ (reference sequence). Unmatched junction bases numbered 12, after V lost 5 bases and J lost 0 bases. The CDR3 consists of 19 residues. In nucleotides, the CDR3 is TGTGCCAGCAGCGCGTCGGGGGGGACTAGCGGGGGACTCTCCTACGAGCAGTACTTC. Translation: CASSASGGTSGGLSYEQYF.

This clonotype was counted ten times or more. V and J are TRBV7-9 and TRBJ1-1; D remains ambiguous. V dropped 3 bases and J dropped 1 base, with 15 bases sitting between them. In germline, CDR1 is SEHNR, CDR2 FQNEAQ (reference sequence). The CDR3 totals 16 residues. Here the CDR3 DNA reads TGTGCCAGCAGCTTCCGAGGAATGCCGGAGAACACTGAAGCTTTCTTT. It yields the protein CASSFRGMPENTEAFF.

The V call is TRBV12-3 or TRBV12-4, the J call TRBJ1-1; D uncertain. This CDR3 has 14 residues. Deletions cut 4 bases from V and 3 bases from J, with 12 bases between. CDR3 loop: CASSWTPGDTEAFF. Written as DNA, the CDR3 is TGTGCCAGCAGTTGGACGCCAGGTGACACTGAAGCTTTCTTT.

This clonotype was counted between two and nine times. This chain joins TRBV14 and TRBJ2-1; TRBD2 matches at 8 bases. The junction had 7 bases not matched to a gene; V was cut back by 3 bases and J by 0 bases. Germline values: CDR1 SGHDN, CDR2 FVKESK. The CDR3 extends over 17 amino acids. The CDR3 DNA is TGTGCCAGCAGCCACCCCCGGGGGGGCCCCTCCTACAATGAGCAGTTCTTC. This sequence encodes CASSHPRGGPSYNEQFF.

V gene TRBV19 combines with J gene TRBJ2-1; 7 bases are a match to TRBD2. V lost 5 bases and J lost 0; bases outside the gene matches: 10. From germline, CDR1 is LNHDA and CDR2 SQIVND (reference sequence). The CDR3 length is 17 residues. The CDR3 reads CASSDPYGGSSYNEQFF. CDR3 DNA sequence: TGTGCCAGTAGTGATCCCTACGGGGGGAGCTCCTACAATGAGCAGTTCTTC. Using reference TRBV19 and TRBJ2-1 for the parts outside the CDR3, the full variable domain is DGGITQSPKYLFRKEGQNVTLSCEQNLNHDAMYWYRQDPGQGLRLIYYSQIVNDFQKGDIAEGYSVSREKKESFPLTVTSAQKNPTAFYLCASSDPYGGSSYNEQFFGPGTRLTVL.